Given below is one T cell receptor (beta chain) in context. The antigen is undetermined. This specimen comes from a study of cytomegalovirus exposure and HLA in healthy donors. Study details: Most genotyped donors, approximately 81% of about 360, had Caucasian-associated genetic ancestry. General study findings and limits: DRB1 showed the most TCR associations and HLA-C the fewest in a later analysis, as rates varied by HLA locus. TCR beta chains numbering more than 150 were designated cytomegalovirus-associated.

It was with 60 Vbeta and 13 Jbeta primers that the PCR ran. Produced via immunoSEQ multiplex PCR; TCRdb's table is partial and in-frame only. The sample has tens of thousands of clones. The sample consisted of PBMCs. The clonotype comes from a man aged 45 to 65 in good health and CMV-seronegative.

CDR3 region: CASSITGVKHF. As DNA, the CDR3 is TGTGCCAGTAGTATTACGGGGGTAAAGCATTTT. This chain links TRBV19 with TRBJ1-5, with D possibly TRBD1 on 5 matching bases. CDR3 size: 11 residues. Germline CDR1 reads LNHDA; CDR2 reads SQIVND (reference sequence). The V end was cut by 3 bases, the J end by 14 bases, with 11 bases between.